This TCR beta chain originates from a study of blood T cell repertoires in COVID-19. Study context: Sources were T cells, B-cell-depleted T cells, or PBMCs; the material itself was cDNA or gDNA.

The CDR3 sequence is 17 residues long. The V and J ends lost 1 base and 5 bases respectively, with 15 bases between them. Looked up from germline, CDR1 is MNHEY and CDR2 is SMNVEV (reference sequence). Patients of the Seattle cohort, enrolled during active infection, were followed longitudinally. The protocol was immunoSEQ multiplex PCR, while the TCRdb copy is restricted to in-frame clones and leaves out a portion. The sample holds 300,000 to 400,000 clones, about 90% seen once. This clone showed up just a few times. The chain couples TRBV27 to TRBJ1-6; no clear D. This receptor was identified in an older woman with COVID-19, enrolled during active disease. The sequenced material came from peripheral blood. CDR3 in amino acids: CASSLLAVAPNNSPLHF. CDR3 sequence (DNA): TGTGCCAGCAGTTTATTAGCGGTAGCCCCAAATAATTCACCCCTCCACTTT.